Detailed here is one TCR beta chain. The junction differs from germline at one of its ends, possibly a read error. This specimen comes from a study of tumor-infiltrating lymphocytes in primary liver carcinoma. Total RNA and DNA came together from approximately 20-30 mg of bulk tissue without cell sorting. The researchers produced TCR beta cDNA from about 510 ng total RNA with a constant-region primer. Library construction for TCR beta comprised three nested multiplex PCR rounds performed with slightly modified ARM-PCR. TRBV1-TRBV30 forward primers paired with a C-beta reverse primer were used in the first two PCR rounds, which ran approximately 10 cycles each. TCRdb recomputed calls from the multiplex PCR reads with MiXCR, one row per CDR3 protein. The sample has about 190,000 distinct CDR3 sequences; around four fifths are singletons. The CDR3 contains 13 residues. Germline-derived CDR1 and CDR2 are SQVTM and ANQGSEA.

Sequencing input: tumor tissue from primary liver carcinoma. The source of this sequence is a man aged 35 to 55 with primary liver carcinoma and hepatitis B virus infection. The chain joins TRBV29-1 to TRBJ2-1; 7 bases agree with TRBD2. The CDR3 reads CRVRDYAKNEQFF. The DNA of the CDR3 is TGCAGGGTTCGGGACTATGCAAAGAATGAGCAATTCTTC.